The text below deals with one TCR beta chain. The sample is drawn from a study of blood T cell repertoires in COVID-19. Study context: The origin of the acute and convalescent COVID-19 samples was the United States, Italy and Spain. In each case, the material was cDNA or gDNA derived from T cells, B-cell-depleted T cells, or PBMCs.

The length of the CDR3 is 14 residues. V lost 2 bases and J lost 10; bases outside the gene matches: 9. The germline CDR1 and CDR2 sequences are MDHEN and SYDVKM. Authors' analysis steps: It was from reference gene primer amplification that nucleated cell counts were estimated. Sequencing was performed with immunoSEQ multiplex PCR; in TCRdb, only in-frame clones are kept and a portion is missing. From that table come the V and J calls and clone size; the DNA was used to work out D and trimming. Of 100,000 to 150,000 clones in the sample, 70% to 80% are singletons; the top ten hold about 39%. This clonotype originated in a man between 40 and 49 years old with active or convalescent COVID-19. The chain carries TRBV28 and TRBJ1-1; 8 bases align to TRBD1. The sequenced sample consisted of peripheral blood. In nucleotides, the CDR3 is TGTGCCAGCAGTTTAACAGGGGGTACTAGGTCAGCTTTCTTT. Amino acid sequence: CASSLTGGTRSAFF.